The next 24 T cell receptor beta chains were all read from a single sample in a study of CD8+ T cells in alopecia areata (dated by TCRdb to 2016 to 2018). Libraries were made using the immunoSEQ multiplex PCR assay. RNA was extracted from all samples and reverse transcribed into cDNA as template for TCR sequencing. TCRdb took this table from immuneACCESS and kept in-frame rearrangements with V and J called. Such tables lack part of the clones; where checked against another copy, unresolved V genes explain under half of the gap, and the rest is unexplained. The sample records approximately 300,000 clones, 58% of which are singletons. Together, the top ten hold over 1.5% of the sample. Read against the paper, the sample's time point label means: about 25 weeks on oral tofacitinib. According to the study, the label for this sample's treatment or condition signals: oral pan-JAK inhibitor, 5-10 mg twice daily.

The sequenced sample was CD4+ T cells sorted from blood, obtained at week 24, from a patient treated with tofacitinib. The receptors come from a human donor with alopecia areata.

The chain carries TRBV9 and TRBJ2-7; D is uncertain. The length of the CDR3 is 13 residues. Germline CDR1 is SGDLS and CDR2 is YYNGEE. The V end was cut by 4 bases, the J end by 4 bases, with 12 bases between. This CDR3 is CASSSSIGYEQYF. The DNA of the CDR3 is TGTGCCAGCAGCTCGAGTATAGGGTACGAGCAGTACTTC.

With respect to this clone: The junction shows a germline mismatch at one end, possibly a read error. The chain employs TRBV7-7 and TRBJ2-1; TRBD2 aligns across 13 bases. CDR1 is SSHAT, CDR2 FNYEAQ, per germline (reference sequence). This CDR3 region has 15 residues. The CDR3 protein is CASSLGLAGVNEQFF. CDR3 coding DNA: TGTGCTAGCAGCCTCGGACTAGCGGGGGTCAATGAGCAGTTCTTC.

This chain links TRBV7-9 with TRBJ2-1; a weak D match, TRBD1 (6 bases). In germline, CDR1 is SEHNR, CDR2 FQNEAQ (reference sequence). CDR3 length equals 15 residues. V was shortened by 6 bases and J by 12 bases, with 24 bases between the two germline ends. The CDR3 DNA sequence: TGTGCCAGCAGACGACAGGCCCATTACTCGGTCGGGCAGTTCTTC. Translation gives CASRRQAHYSVGQFF.

This chain links TRBV15 with TRBJ2-2; TRBD1 is a possible D gene (5 bases). V was cut by 1 base and J by 4 bases, with 13 bases left in between. CDR1 and CDR2 from the germline V gene are LNHNV and YYDKDF (reference sequence). This CDR3 has 16 residues. CDR3 coding DNA: TGTGCCACCAGCAGAGGGGTGCAGGGTGGCACCGGGGAGCTGTTTTTT. Translated: CATSRGVQGGTGELFF.

This clone was seen more than once but under ten times. The chain uses TRBV6-6 and TRBJ2-7; 9 bases fit TRBD1. The germline V gene encodes CDR1 MNHNY and CDR2 SVGAGI (reference sequence). This CDR3 is 15 amino acids long. The V segment lost 5 bases and the J segment 2 bases; nucleotides outside the gene matches: 7. CDR3 region: CASSTLRDRAYEQYF. CDR3 DNA sequence: TGTGCCAGCAGTACTCTTCGGGACAGGGCCTACGAGCAGTACTTC.

This chain links TRBV7-9 with TRBJ1-2; no reliable D call. The length of the CDR3 is 12 residues. Deletions cut 5 bases from V and 5 bases from J, with 9 bases between. The V gene's germline CDR1 is SEHNR and CDR2 FQNEAQ (reference sequence). CDR3 in DNA: TGTGCCAGCAGCCCCGACGTTTATGGCTACACCTTC. Translating it yields CASSPDVYGYTF.

The V gene is TRBV4-1, the J gene TRBJ2-3, with TRBD2 matching 8 bases. CDR3 size: 15 residues. V was pared by 4 bases and J by 5 bases, with 8 bases of the junction left unmatched. Germline CDR1 reads MGHRA; CDR2 reads YSYEKL. CDR3 sequence (DNA): TGCGCCAGCAGCCTAATGGCGGGGGGCAGAGATACGCAGTATTTT. Protein sequence: CASSLMAGGRDTQYF.

The chain links TRBV4-1 to TRBJ1-1, with D possibly matching TRBD1 (6 bases). Trimming stripped 3 bases from V and 0 bases from J, with 8 bases between. The CDR3 is 14 residues long. CDR1 is MGHRA and CDR2 is YSYEKL in the germline V gene. CDR3 coding DNA: TGCGCCAGCAGCCAGGGGGCGGTGAACACTGAAGCTTTCTTT. Translation: CASSQGAVNTEAFF.

The chain has TRBV7-8 and TRBJ1-6, with unresolved D. Germline CDR1 is SGHVS and CDR2 is FQNEAQ. V was cut by 0 bases and J by 6 bases, with 15 bases left in between. This CDR3 spans 17 amino acids. CDR3 protein: CASSLAPTARGNSPLHF. In DNA, the CDR3 is TGTGCCAGCAGCTTAGCCCCGACCGCTCGGGGTAATTCACCCCTCCACTTT.

In its sample, this clone was seen a few times. Other DNA sequences in this specimen translate into the identical CDR3. This chain joins TRBV29-1 and TRBJ2-3, with 10 positions matching TRBD1. Germline assignment: CDR1 SQVTM and CDR2 ANQGSEA. CDR3 length: 15 residues. With V trimmed by 3 bases and J by 1 base, 4 bases remained unmatched. CDR3 coding DNA: TGCAGCGTTGAGGTCGGGACAGGGGGCACAGATACGCAGTATTTT. Its protein is CSVEVGTGGTDTQYF.

This clone was counted once. The chain carries TRBV28 and TRBJ1-1; D may be TRBD1 (5 bases). Trimming left V 7 bases short and J 2 bases short, with 14 bases between. The CDR3 consists of 14 residues. Germline CDR1 and CDR2: MDHEN and SYDVKM. The CDR3 nucleotides are TGTGCCAGCACCGCCCGGACACATAACACTGAAGCTTTCTTT. It yields the protein CASTARTHNTEAFF.

Here the CDR3 reads CASSPGGGTGNTEAFF. CDR3 DNA: TGTGCCAGCAGCCCGGGAGGGGGGACAGGGAACACTGAAGCTTTCTTT. The V call is TRBV5-6, the J call TRBJ1-1, with TRBD1 matching 8 bases. This CDR3 is built from 16 residues. Looked up from germline, CDR1 is SGHDT and CDR2 is YYEEEE. With 4 bases clipped from V and 1 base from J, the junction kept 9 bases outside the gene matches.

The chain uses TRBV4-1 and TRBJ2-7; 11 nucleotides match TRBD2. Germline V gives CDR1 MGHRA, CDR2 YSYEKL. The CDR3 extends over 16 amino acids. J lost 2 bases, V lost 2 bases, and 5 bases had no gene match. The CDR3 DNA sequence: TGCGCCAGCAGCCAACCTACTAGCGGGAGTCCCTACGAGCAGTACTTC. Translation gives CASSQPTSGSPYEQYF.

This clone was picked up one time. The V gene is TRBV4-1, the J gene TRBJ2-3; TRBD2 matches at 12 bases. The trim removed 3 bases at V and 10 bases at J, leaving 5 bases unmatched. The CDR3 is made up of 14 amino acids. From germline, CDR1 is MGHRA and CDR2 YSYEKL. CDR3 region: CASSQRTSGVSQYF. DNA of the CDR3: TGCGCCAGCAGCCAGAGGACTAGCGGGGTTTCGCAGTATTTT.

This clone was recorded a few times. The chain couples TRBV23-1 to TRBJ2-2; 8 bases are shared with TRBD2. TRBV23-1 is an ORF; its function is uncertain. The CDR3 is made up of 18 amino acids. Trimming took 0 bases from V and 6 from J; bases not matched to a gene: 12. The CDR3 is CASSQSGPSGGIPGELFF. Here the CDR3 DNA reads TGCGCCAGCAGTCAATCGGGTCCCAGCGGGGGCATTCCCGGGGAGCTGTTTTTT.

This chain joins TRBV5-4 and TRBJ2-2; 10 positions agree with TRBD2. The CDR3 has 16 residues. V was clipped by 6 bases and J by 4 bases; unmatched bases: 9. The V gene's germline CDR1 is SGHNT and CDR2 YYREEE (reference sequence). The CDR3 coding sequence is TGTGCCAGCATGCAACTTCTAGCGGGGGTCACCGGGGAGCTGTTTTTT. Protein product: CASMQLLAGVTGELFF.

The gene calls are TRBV15 and TRBJ1-2; the match to TRBD1 covers 7 bases. This CDR3 comprises 16 residues. The germline V gene encodes CDR1 LNHNV and CDR2 YYDKDF (reference sequence). J was trimmed by 2 bases and V by 6 bases; bases with no gene match: 12. For the CDR3, the DNA is TGTGCCACCAGTTCAGGGGGAATACAGGGGAACTATGGCTACACCTTC. It encodes CATSSGGIQGNYGYTF.

The V and J genes are TRBV27 and TRBJ1-2, with TRBD1 matching over 7 bases. With V trimmed by 7 bases and J by 4 bases, 9 bases remained unmatched. The CDR3 extends over 14 amino acids. CDR1 is MNHEY and CDR2 is SMNVEV in the germline V gene (reference sequence). The chain's CDR3 is CASKLLTGAYGYTF. CDR3 DNA: TGTGCCAGCAAACTCCTTACAGGGGCCTATGGCTACACCTTC.

This chain links TRBV4-1 with TRBJ2-7; TRBD1 is a possible D gene (5 bases). This CDR3 contains 15 residues. V gave up 0 bases and J gave up 2 bases, with 11 bases separating them. Germline V gene data show CDR1 as MGHRA and CDR2 as YSYEKL. The CDR3 nucleotides are TGCGCCAGCAGCCAAGATCATCAGGGAACCTACGAGCAGTACTTC. Protein: CASSQDHQGTYEQYF.

This clone was counted once. This sequence joins TRBV4-2 and TRBJ1-5, with a weak D call TRBD1 (6 bases). Trimming removed 1 base at V and 2 bases at J, with 12 bases between. The CDR3 loop spans 16 amino acids. Germline loops: CDR1 LGHNA, CDR2 YNFKEQ. In DNA form, the CDR3 reads TGTGCCAGCAGCCAAGCTGATGCAGGGGGCAATCAGCCCCAGCATTTT. This gives the protein CASSQADAGGNQPQHF.

The V and J genes are TRBV29-1 and TRBJ2-5; D may be TRBD1 or TRBD2 (5 bases each). The J call may be wrong; the DNA end is better matched by TRBJ2-7. The V gene's germline CDR1 is SQVTM and CDR2 ANQGSEA. This CDR3 has 13 amino acids. The CDR3 is CSAGDGSSYEQYF. CDR3 DNA sequence: TGCAGCGCCGGGGACGGCAGCTCCTACGAGCAGTACTTC.

V gene TRBV30 combines with J gene TRBJ1-4; D gene ambiguous. The ends were cut back, 1 base at V and 8 bases at J, with 11 bases in the middle. The CDR3 covers 13 residues. Germline V gene data show CDR1 as GTSNPN and CDR2 as SVGIG (reference sequence). Written as DNA, the CDR3 is TGTGCCTGGAGTGGCCGGGTCGGAGAAAAACTGTTTTTT. Amino acids: CAWSGRVGEKLFF. Combining the CDR3 with reference TRBV30 and TRBJ1-4 gives the whole variable domain SQTIHQWPATLVQPVGSPLSLECTVEGTSNPNLYWYRQAAGRGLQLLFYSVGIGQISSEVPQNLSASRPQDRQFILSSKKLLLSDSGFYLCAWSGRVGEKLFFGSGTQLSVL.

This clone was observed a few times. V and J are TRBV7-8 and TRBJ1-5; perhaps TRBD1 as D (5 bases). This CDR3 has 13 amino acids. Trimming took 1 base from V and 7 from J, leaving 8 bases between them. Per germline, CDR1 SGHVS and CDR2 FQNEAQ. The CDR3 spells CASSLGRGQPQHF. CDR3 nucleotides: TGTGCCAGCAGCTTAGGAAGGGGACAGCCCCAGCATTTT.

This chain links TRBV5-1 with TRBJ2-2; a possible D gene is TRBD2 (7 bases). Germline assignment: CDR1 SGHRS and CDR2 YFSETQ. The CDR3 spans 14 residues. The V end lost 5 bases, the J end lost 6 bases, and 14 bases lay between the germline ends. This chain's CDR3 is CASRRGPDAGELFF. CDR3 coding DNA: TGCGCCAGCAGGCGGGGGCCGGACGCCGGGGAGCTGTTTTTT.